These 13 T cell receptor beta chains were all obtained from the same sample, sequenced in a study of T-cell reconstitution after alpha-beta-depleted transplantation in children. Unique molecular identifiers were built into the TCRbeta library. TCRdb independently ran MiXCR on the PCR reads; one entry per CDR3 protein. The sample includes hundreds of thousands of distinct CDR3 sequences, just under 8.5% of them seen just once. This specimen consisted of PBMCs, mostly from graft donor cells, obtained 180 days after TCRalphabeta/CD19-depleted stem cell transplant. The receptor source for this set is a male patient younger than 18 who had a stem cell transplant for acute lymphoblastic leukemia, so the T cells may come from the graft donor.

This clonotype appeared many times. V is TRBV4-2 and J is TRBJ1-2; D may be TRBD1 (5 bases). Per the germline V gene, CDR1 is LGHNA and CDR2 is YNFKEQ. Trimming cost V 4 bases and J 8 bases, with 11 bases left between them. The CDR3 spans 12 residues. This chain's CDR3 is CASSPGSLGYTF. For the CDR3, the DNA is TGTGCCAGCAGCCCAGGGAGTTTGGGCTACACCTTC.

This clonotype was recorded many times. The genes are TRBV7-2 and TRBJ2-7; D is uncertain. The CDR3 runs to 12 residues. Trimming took off 2 bases at V and 3 bases at J, with 5 bases between the two ends. The germline V gene encodes CDR1 SGHTA and CDR2 FQGNSA. The CDR3 bases are TGTGCCAGCAGCTTACCCCTCTACGAGCAGTACTTC. This gives the protein CASSLPLYEQYF.

This clonotype was found many times. This chain uses TRBV27 with TRBJ1-2; D might be TRBD1 (5 bases). Between the trimmed V and J ends, which lost 0 bases and 4 bases, there was a span of 15 bases. The CDR3 spans 16 residues. The germline gives CDR1 MNHEY, CDR2 SMNVEV (reference sequence). The CDR3 loop reads CASSLSGFGGGYGYTF. The CDR3 coding sequence is TGTGCCAGCAGTTTATCCGGTTTTGGGGGAGGCTATGGCTACACCTTC.

The gene calls are TRBV18 and TRBJ2-7, with D possibly called TRBD1 or TRBD2 (6 bases each). The germline V gene has CDR1 KGHSH and CDR2 LQKENI. V lost 2 bases, J lost 3 bases, and 14 bases lay in between. The CDR3 has 15 amino acids. The CDR3 nucleotides are TGTGCCAGCTCACCAGGAGGGGGTTTCCTCTACGAGCAGTACTTC. Its translation is CASSPGGGFLYEQYF.

This clonotype has ten or more counts. J is TRBJ2-3 and V is TRBV6-2 or TRBV6-3; D not resolved. Trimming cost V 5 bases and J 2 bases, with 14 bases left between them. CDR3 length equals 15 residues. Germline lookup yields CDR1 MNHEY and CDR2 SVGEGT. The CDR3 DNA reads TGTGCCAGCAGTCCCTGGAGCAGCTACACAGATACGCAGTATTTT. Amino acids: CASSPWSSYTDTQYF.

A word on this clonotype: A single base separates this from a much larger clone, so it may be a read error. V usage is TRBV6-5 and J usage is TRBJ1-2, with D possibly matching TRBD1 (5 bases). This CDR3 is 12 amino acids long. Germline V gene lookup returns CDR1 MNHEY and CDR2 SVGAGI. V was trimmed by 5 bases and J by 8 bases, leaving 12 bases between them. Here the CDR3 reads CASSPRGVGYTF. The CDR3 DNA follows: TGTGCCAGCAGTCCCAGAGGGGTAGGCTACACCTTC.

At least ten counts were recorded for this clonotype. The chain carries TRBV11-2 and TRBJ2-1; 12 nucleotides agree with TRBD2. Germline assignment: CDR1 SGHAT and CDR2 FQNNGV. V lost 4 bases to trimming and J lost 7 bases; unmatched junction nucleotides: 5. This CDR3 region has 15 residues. CDR3 nucleotide sequence: TGTGCCAGCAGCTATGGACTAGCGGGATTGAATGAGCAGTTCTTC. It yields the protein CASSYGLAGLNEQFF.

At least ten counts were recorded for this clonotype. The gene calls are TRBV10-3 and TRBJ2-1; 8 positions match TRBD2. The trim removed 0 bases at V and 12 bases at J, leaving 10 bases unmatched. The CDR3 has 15 amino acids. Germline V gives CDR1 ENHRY, CDR2 SYGVKD. The CDR3 sequence: CAISESPGGPVGQFF. The DNA for the CDR3 is TGTGCCATCAGTGAGTCGCCGGGGGGGCCGGTCGGGCAGTTCTTC.

This clonotype has a count of ten or more. The chain couples TRBV20-1 to TRBJ1-6, with 10 bases lining up with TRBD1. Germline lookup yields CDR1 DFQATT and CDR2 SNEGSKA (reference sequence). The CDR3 extends over 12 amino acids. CDR3 sequence: CSLTGGNSPLHF. The CDR3 DNA is TGCAGCCTGACAGGGGGCAATTCACCCCTCCACTTT.

This clonotype appeared many times. The rearrangement links TRBV29-1 to TRBJ2-2, with 10 bases that match TRBD1. CDR1 is SQVTM, CDR2 ANQGSEA, per germline. Unmatched junction bases numbered 3, after V lost 4 bases and J lost 7 bases. There are 13 residues in the CDR3. This CDR3 reads CSVGTGGVGELFF. CDR3 coding DNA: TGCAGCGTTGGGACAGGGGGTGTCGGGGAGCTGTTTTTT.

This clonotype was counted at least ten times. The CDR3 DNA reads TGTGCCAGCAGCCCGCGGACTAGCGGCGGTGAGCAGTTCTTC. Amino acid sequence: CASSPRTSGGEQFF. The V call is TRBV9, the J call TRBJ2-1, with 10 bases aligning to TRBD2. This CDR3 has 14 amino acids. The V segment lost 4 bases and the J segment 9 bases; nucleotides outside the gene matches: 7. The germline CDR1 and CDR2 sequences are SGDLS and YYNGEE.

This clonotype was counted at least ten times. This rearrangement joins TRBV29-1 to TRBJ2-2; D may be TRBD1 (6 bases). Deletions cut 0 bases from V and 9 bases from J, with 11 bases between. The CDR3 is 13 amino acids. Germline V CDR1 and CDR2: SQVTM, ANQGSEA. The CDR3 region is CSVEEQGVRELFF. CDR3 nucleotides: TGCAGCGTTGAAGAACAGGGTGTAAGGGAGCTGTTTTTT.

This clonotype was counted ten times or more. V gene TRBV20-1 combines with J gene TRBJ2-3; 9 nucleotides match TRBD2. CDR1 is DFQATT, CDR2 SNEGSKA, per germline (reference sequence). This CDR3 has 15 residues. V gave up 6 bases and J gave up 2 bases; unmatched junction bases: 9. The CDR3, as DNA: TGCAGTGCCCGTGGGGGGACTAGCCTCACAGATACGCAGTATTTT. Translation: CSARGGTSLTDTQYF.